The 25 T cell receptor beta chains reported below all come from one sample, sequenced in a study of T cell changes during pregnancy in multiple sclerosis. Profiled with immunoSEQ multiplex PCR; TCRdb holds only in-frame clones, not every one. This table has under 50,000 clones, approximately 92% appearing once. The sequenced sample was CD8+ T cells from peripheral blood mononuclear cells, obtained in the third trimester of pregnancy. All receptors derive from a female donor with multiple sclerosis, enrolled in a pregnancy study.

This chain uses TRBV25-1 with TRBJ2-5, with TRBD1 matching over 10 bases. Trimming cost V 5 bases and J 5 bases; bases outside gene matches: 8. CDR1 is MGHDK and CDR2 is SYGVNS in the germline V gene. The CDR3 extends over 15 amino acids. The CDR3 DNA is TGTGCCAGCAGTCCCAGACAGGGGGCAGGGGAGACCCAGTACTTC. Its protein product is CASSPRQGAGETQYF.

The chain combines TRBV7-9 with TRBJ2-7; possible D gene TRBD1, 6 bases. Germline CDR1 is SEHNR and CDR2 is FQNEAQ (reference sequence). The CDR3 is 13 amino acids. Trimming removed 5 bases from V and 5 bases from J, with 13 bases in between. CDR3 loop: CASSLPGGNEQYF. The CDR3 DNA reads TGTGCCAGCAGCCTTCCTGGGGGCAACGAGCAGTACTTC.

The J gene is TRBJ2-6, the V gene TRBV5-4; weak D call: TRBD1 (5 bases). Trimming stripped 4 bases from V and 0 bases from J, with 11 bases between. CDR3 length equals 16 residues. In germline, CDR1 is SGHNT, CDR2 YYREEE (reference sequence). The CDR3 spells CASSRGQGSGANVLTF. The DNA of the CDR3 is TGTGCCAGCAGCCGTGGACAAGGCTCTGGGGCCAACGTCCTGACTTTC.

The chain is built from TRBV7-6 and TRBJ2-6; D gene uncertain. The CDR3 contains 14 residues. The germline gives CDR1 SGHVS, CDR2 FNYEAQ. V was shortened by 3 bases and J by 1 base, with 4 bases between the two germline ends. The CDR3 coding sequence is TGTGCCAGCAGCTTCGAGTCTGGGGCCAACGTCCTGACTTTC. As protein: CASSFESGANVLTF.

This chain joins TRBV5-6 and TRBJ2-5; TRBD1 agrees at 7 bases. Trimming at V came to 3 bases and at J to 3 bases, leaving 14 bases not matched to a gene. The CDR3 has 17 amino acids. Germline values: CDR1 SGHDT, CDR2 YYEEEE. The DNA for the CDR3 is TGTGCCAGCAGCTCGGACCCAAGAAGGGGGCGGAAAGAGACCCAGTACTTC. This sequence encodes CASSSDPRRGRKETQYF.

The chain carries TRBV29-1 and TRBJ1-4; a possible D gene is TRBD1 (5 bases). V lost 5 bases to trimming and J lost 4 bases, with 11 bases between them. Looked up from germline, CDR1 is SQVTM and CDR2 is ANQGSEA. The CDR3 totals 13 residues. The CDR3, as DNA: TGCAGCGTTAAGTCAGGGCGTAATGAAAAACTGTTTTTT. Residues: CSVKSGRNEKLFF.

This chain connects TRBV7-9 to TRBJ1-2, with 7 bases identical to TRBD1. Germline-derived CDR1 and CDR2 are SEHNR and FQNEAQ (reference sequence). The J segment lost 10 bases and the V segment lost 5 bases, leaving 7 bases of the junction unmatched. The CDR3 spans 12 residues. The CDR3 sequence is CASSETGRHYTF. DNA for the CDR3: TGTGCCAGCAGCGAGACAGGGAGACACTACACCTTC. The full variable domain, rest sourced from reference TRBV7-9 and TRBJ1-2, is DTGVSQNPRHKITKRGQNVTFRCDPISEHNRLYWYRQTLGQGPEFLTYFQNEAQLEKSRLLSDRFSAERPKGSFSTLEIQRTEQGDSAMYLCASSETGRHYTFGSGTRLTVV.

This clone occurred a few times. This clone may be a read error of a much larger clone one base away. The chain joins TRBV6-4 to TRBJ2-3; 9 positions agree with TRBD1. Trimming removed 4 bases from V and 1 base from J; junction bases left unmatched: 0. This CDR3 has 14 residues. The V gene's germline CDR1 is MRHNA and CDR2 SNTAGT. The CDR3 coding sequence is TGTGCCAGCAGTGGGACAGGGGGCACAGATACGCAGTATTTT. This codes for CASSGTGGTDTQYF.

V and J are TRBV28 and TRBJ2-3; 12 nucleotides agree with TRBD2. The junction had 8 bases not matched to a gene; V was cut back by 5 bases and J by 2 bases. Germline V gene sequence: CDR1 MDHEN, CDR2 SYDVKM. This CDR3 comprises 17 residues. The CDR3 DNA is TGTGCCAGCAGTACTACGGGACTAGCGGGTTTCACAGATACGCAGTATTTT. This codes for CASSTTGLAGFTDTQYF.

The chain employs TRBV6-5 and TRBJ2-5; tentative D call: TRBD2 (6 bases). CDR3 size: 15 residues. The V and J ends lost 2 bases and 1 base respectively, with 11 bases between them. The V gene's germline CDR1 is MNHEY and CDR2 SVGAGI. Written as DNA, the CDR3 is TGTGCCAGCAGTTACGACCGGGACTCCCAAGAGACCCAGTACTTC. It specifies CASSYDRDSQETQYF.

DNA of the CDR3: TGTGCCATCAGTGGGGTCGGGAAGAACTACGAGCAGTACTTC. Residues: CAISGVGKNYEQYF. The gene calls are TRBV10-3 and TRBJ2-7; perhaps TRBD2 as D (5 bases). The germline CDR1 and CDR2 sequences are ENHRY and SYGVKD. There are 14 residues in the CDR3. The V and J ends lost 4 bases and 3 bases respectively, with 13 bases between them.

The chain uses TRBV12-5 and TRBJ2-5; weak D call: TRBD2 (5 bases). The CDR3 is 13 residues long. The germline V gene encodes CDR1 LGHNT and CDR2 FRNRAP. Trimming removed 5 bases at V and 2 bases at J, with 9 bases between. The CDR3 protein is CASGTSGQETQYF. CDR3 nucleotides: TGTGCTAGTGGTACCTCGGGGCAAGAGACCCAGTACTTC.

V usage is TRBV15 and J usage is TRBJ2-1; maybe TRBD2 (5 bases). Between the trimmed V and J ends, which lost 4 bases and 8 bases, there was a span of 12 bases. This CDR3 has 13 residues. CDR1 and CDR2 (germline): LNHNV, YYDKDF (reference sequence). CDR3 amino acids: CATSKRTGDEQFF. The CDR3 nucleotides read TGTGCCACCAGCAAGAGGACTGGGGATGAGCAGTTCTTC.

The chain combines TRBV9 with TRBJ2-7, with 9 nucleotides matching TRBD2. From germline, CDR1 is SGDLS and CDR2 YYNGEE. The ends lost 2 bases at V and 2 bases at J; junction bases unmatched: 2. The CDR3 is 14 residues long. The CDR3, as DNA: TGTGCCAGCAGCGTTGCGGGAGGGCCCTACGAGCAGTACTTC. Translating gives CASSVAGGPYEQYF. The complete variable domain, with remaining parts taken from reference TRBV9 and TRBJ2-7, reads DSGVTQTPKHLITATGQRVTLRCSPRSGDLSVYWYQQSLDQGLQFLIQYYNGEERAKGNILERFSAQQFPDLHSELNLSSLELGDSALYFCASSVAGGPYEQYFGPGTRLTVT.

This chain uses TRBV4-2 with TRBJ1-2; tentative D call: TRBD1 (5 bases). CDR1 is LGHNA and CDR2 is YNFKEQ in the germline V gene. CDR3 length equals 16 residues. Trimming removed 4 bases from V and 6 bases from J, with 21 bases in between. CDR3 region: CASSPLQAGSIDGYTF. For the CDR3, the DNA is TGTGCCAGCAGCCCCCTACAGGCAGGGTCAATCGATGGCTACACCTTC.

V usage is TRBV18 and J usage is TRBJ2-7, with a possible D match to TRBD2 (6 bases). The ends were cut back, 3 bases at V and 0 bases at J, with 9 bases in the middle. The CDR3 totals 14 residues. The germline V gene encodes CDR1 KGHSH and CDR2 LQKENI. Here the CDR3 reads CASSPVEGSYEQYF. In DNA form, the CDR3 reads TGTGCCAGCTCACCGGTGGAGGGCTCCTACGAGCAGTACTTC.

V and J are TRBV5-6 and TRBJ1-1; D unclear. V was clipped by 2 bases and J by 5 bases, with 25 bases between them. The CDR3 totals 18 residues. Germline V CDR1 and CDR2: SGHDT, YYEEEE. The CDR3 sequence is CASSLWLAGTAQVTEAFF. The DNA for the CDR3 is TGTGCCAGCAGCTTATGGTTAGCGGGAACAGCTCAGGTTACTGAAGCTTTCTTT. The full variable domain, in which reference TRBV5-6 and TRBJ1-1 provide the parts outside the CDR3, is DAGVTQSPTHLIKTRGQQVTLRCSPKSGHDTVSWYQQALGQGPQFIFQYYEEEERQRGNFPDRFSGHQFPNYSSELNVNALLLGDSALYLCASSLWLAGTAQVTEAFFGQGTRLTVV.

This clone was recorded once. The rearrangement uses TRBV15 and TRBJ2-1, with 10 bases identical to TRBD2. The CDR3 length is 14 residues. After removal of 9 bases from V and 3 bases from J, the junction contained 5 bases not matched to a gene. Germline V gene sequence: CDR1 LNHNV, CDR2 YYDKDF (reference sequence). This CDR3 reads CATASGRDYNEQFF. The DNA of the CDR3 is TGTGCCACTGCAAGCGGGAGGGACTACAATGAGCAGTTCTTC.

This chain joins TRBV27 and TRBJ2-7; 11 bases are a match to TRBD2. Germline V gene data show CDR1 as MNHEY and CDR2 as SMNVEV (reference sequence). After removal of 10 bases from V and 1 base from J, the junction contained 3 bases not matched to a gene. The CDR3 covers 13 residues. The CDR3 is CATSSGRSYEQYF. The CDR3 nucleotides read TGTGCCACCTCTAGCGGGAGGTCCTACGAGCAGTACTTC.

This chain uses TRBV2 with TRBJ2-5; 7 nucleotides agree with TRBD2. This CDR3 is built from 16 residues. CDR1 SNHLY and CDR2 FYNNEI come from the germline V gene. Germline trimming cut 6 bases from V and 4 bases from J; bases unmatched to any gene: 14. The CDR3 spells CASSAYGVTSVETQYF. The CDR3 bases are TGTGCCAGCAGCGCCTACGGAGTCACTAGCGTAGAGACCCAGTACTTC.

This clone occurred once. The rearrangement joins TRBV2 to TRBJ2-7; D not resolved. CDR1 is SNHLY and CDR2 is FYNNEI in the germline V gene. Trimming took off 7 bases at V and 3 bases at J, with 13 bases between the two ends. This CDR3 comprises 13 residues. This CDR3 reads CASTPSYGYEQYF. CDR3 nucleotides: TGTGCCAGCACGCCATCGTACGGCTACGAGCAGTACTTC.

V and J are TRBV19 and TRBJ2-2; 8 bases match TRBD1. V shed 5 bases and J 6 bases; nucleotides not matched to a gene: 2. The CDR3 covers 13 residues. Germline V lookup: CDR1 LNHDA, CDR2 SQIVND (reference sequence). In nucleotides, the CDR3 is TGTGCCAGTAGTTACAGGGGGGCCGGGGAGCTGTTTTTT. This translates into CASSYRGAGELFF.

This sequence joins TRBV4-3 and TRBJ1-3; D unresolved. The CDR3 is made up of 15 amino acids. Per the germline V gene, CDR1 is LGHNA and CDR2 is YSLEER. The V gene lost 0 bases and the J gene lost 5 bases, with 11 bases spanning the gap. The CDR3 DNA reads as TGCGCCAGCAGCCAAGATCGTGCACTTCGAAACACCATATATTTT. Residues: CASSQDRALRNTIYF.

The chain is built from TRBV7-9 and TRBJ2-5; TRBD1 matches 7 bases. The CDR3 has 13 residues. Germline V gene data show CDR1 as SEHNR and CDR2 as FQNEAQ (reference sequence). V trimming: 4 bases; J trimming: 4 bases; junction bases outside the gene matches: 3. The CDR3 DNA follows: TGTGCCAGCAGCTCTTACAGGGGAGAGACCCAGTACTTC. Translation gives CASSSYRGETQYF. Full variable domain (rest looked up from reference TRBV7-9 and TRBJ2-5): DTGVSQNPRHKITKRGQNVTFRCDPISEHNRLYWYRQTLGQGPEFLTYFQNEAQLEKSRLLSDRFSAERPKGSFSTLEIQRTEQGDSAMYLCASSSYRGETQYFGPGTRLLVL.

The chain combines TRBV6-4 with TRBJ2-2; TRBD1 matches at 9 bases. CDR1 is MRHNA, CDR2 SNTAGT, per germline. V trimming: 5 bases; J trimming: 3 bases; junction bases outside the gene matches: 4. The CDR3 contains 15 residues. CDR3 amino acids: CASSPRTGDTGELFF. The CDR3 region has the DNA TGTGCCAGCAGTCCACGGACAGGGGACACCGGGGAGCTGTTTTTT.